This TCR beta chain was identified during a study of T cell changes during pregnancy in multiple sclerosis. The data were produced by immunoSEQ multiplex PCR, yet TCRdb's version contains in-frame clones alone and is incomplete. The data contain approximately 40,000 clones, 85% to 95% of them singletons. Germline values: CDR1 SEHNR, CDR2 FQNEAQ (reference sequence). The CDR3 sequence is 14 residues long. The V gene lost 4 bases and the J gene lost 6 bases, with 15 bases spanning the gap. The receptor's source is a female donor with multiple sclerosis, enrolled in a pregnancy study. Sample: peripheral blood. The V and J genes are TRBV7-9 and TRBJ1-2, with D maybe TRBD1 (5 bases). CDR3 sequence: CASSSRGGDNGYTF. CDR3 bases: TGTGCCAGCAGCTCCCGTGGGGGGGATAATGGCTACACCTTC.